The 18 T cell receptor beta chains below come from one sample, sequenced in a study of OX40 agonist ivuxolimab in advanced cancers. Clones were read by immunoSEQ multiplex PCR, and TCRdb kept only the in-frame ones, dropping some. The table includes about 40,000 clones, 85% detected once. Sequencing was performed on CD4+ or CD8+ T cells sorted from blood, taken in a trial of the OX40 agonist ivuxolimab. The receptors were sampled from an adult with an advanced solid tumor such as melanoma, head and neck, liver or kidney cancer.

The chain couples TRBV6-6 to TRBJ1-4; D unresolved. The V and J ends lost 0 bases and 8 bases respectively, with 10 bases between them. Germline CDR1 and CDR2: MNHNY and SVGAGI (reference sequence). This CDR3 has 14 residues. The chain's CDR3 is CASSYSRTDEKLFF. The CDR3, as DNA: TGTGCCAGCAGTTACTCCCGGACGGACGAAAAACTGTTTTTT.

The V gene is TRBV19, the J gene TRBJ1-4; 9 nucleotides line up with TRBD1. This CDR3 is built from 15 residues. Germline CDR1 LNHDA, CDR2 SQIVND (reference sequence). The trim removed 9 bases at V and 5 bases at J, leaving 10 bases unmatched. Written as DNA, the CDR3 is TGTGCCAGCCAACAGGGGGCGAACTGGAATGAAAAACTGTTTTTT. It encodes CASQQGANWNEKLFF.

This chain links TRBV7-9 with TRBJ2-3; D is unclear. CDR1 and CDR2 from the germline V gene are SEHNR and FQNEAQ (reference sequence). Trimming took 3 bases from V and 2 from J, leaving 3 bases between them. This CDR3 contains 12 residues. Here the CDR3 reads CASSFLTDTQYF. Here the CDR3 DNA reads TGTGCCAGCAGCTTCCTCACAGATACGCAGTATTTT.

The V and J genes are TRBV19 and TRBJ1-6, with a possible D match to TRBD1 (5 bases). V lost 4 bases and J 8 bases, leaving 15 bases between the germline ends. The CDR3 loop spans 15 amino acids. The germline CDR1 and CDR2 sequences are LNHDA and SQIVND (reference sequence). This chain's CDR3 is CASSSNPGYYSPLHF. CDR3 in DNA: TGTGCCAGTAGTAGTAATCCAGGGTATTATTCACCCCTCCACTTT.

This clone was recorded only once. The V and J genes are TRBV28 and TRBJ2-1; D may match TRBD1 or TRBD2 (5 bases each). V was pared by 5 bases and J by 6 bases, with 11 bases between. The CDR3 length is 13 residues. In germline, CDR1 is MDHEN, CDR2 SYDVKM. CDR3 sequence (DNA): TGTGCCAGCAGTAGACGGGGACCCAATGAGCAGTTCTTC. Translating it yields CASSRRGPNEQFF.

J is TRBJ2-2 and V is TRBV9, with a weak D call TRBD2 (5 bases). Between the trimmed V and J ends, which lost 0 bases and 0 bases, there was a span of 12 bases. This CDR3 comprises 17 residues. CDR1 SGDLS and CDR2 YYNGEE come from the germline V gene. CDR3: CASSVERTRTNTGELFF. CDR3 sequence (DNA): TGTGCCAGCAGCGTAGAACGGACTCGAACGAACACCGGGGAGCTGTTTTTT. Full variable domain (remainder filled in from reference TRBV9 and TRBJ2-2): DSGVTQTPKHLITATGQRVTLRCSPRSGDLSVYWYQQSLDQGLQFLIQYYNGEERAKGNILERFSAQQFPDLHSELNLSSLELGDSALYFCASSVERTRTNTGELFFGEGSRLTVL.

This clone showed up just once. This chain joins TRBV4-2 and TRBJ2-1, with 11 bases fitting TRBD2. The CDR3 loop spans 14 amino acids. V dropped 4 bases and J dropped 8; count of bases not matched to a gene: 4. Germline loops: CDR1 LGHNA, CDR2 YNFKEQ. CDR3 amino acids: CASSPGTSGDEQFF. The CDR3 coding sequence is TGTGCCAGCAGCCCCGGGACTAGCGGAGATGAGCAGTTCTTC.

The J gene is TRBJ2-3, the V gene TRBV10-3, with a tentative D call TRBD1 (9 bases). V was clipped by 2 bases and J by 2 bases, with 23 bases between them. CDR1 is ENHRY, CDR2 SYGVKD, per germline. CDR3 length: 19 amino acids. The CDR3 region has the DNA TGTGCCATCAGTGAGCCCAAAACGGGGGGGACAGGGTACACAGATACGCAGTATTTT. It encodes CAISEPKTGGTGYTDTQYF.

The chain recombines TRBV29-1 with TRBJ2-7, with D tentatively TRBD1 or TRBD2 (5 bases each). This CDR3 is 15 amino acids long. Germline CDR1 reads SQVTM; CDR2 reads ANQGSEA. V was pared by 3 bases and J by 1 base, with 16 bases between. The CDR3 is CSVDTGRTPSYEQYF. Here the CDR3 DNA reads TGCAGCGTTGATACGGGGCGGACCCCTTCCTACGAGCAGTACTTC.

V gene TRBV6-6 combines with J gene TRBJ1-5, with D possibly TRBD1 on 6 matching bases. Germline V gene sequence: CDR1 MNHNY, CDR2 SVGAGI (reference sequence). The CDR3 sequence is 16 residues long. Trimming removed 3 bases from V and 0 bases from J, with 12 bases in between. CDR3 bases: TGTGCCAGCAGTTATGCACACAGGGATAGCAATCAGCCCCAGCATTTT. It is translated as CASSYAHRDSNQPQHF.

The chain uses TRBV4-3 and TRBJ1-4; 8 bases match TRBD1. This CDR3 has 18 residues. The V gene's germline CDR1 is LGHNA and CDR2 YSLEER. V was clipped by 0 bases and J by 2 bases; unmatched bases: 8. The CDR3 is CASSQDSAGGSTNEKLFF. The CDR3 DNA reads TGCGCCAGCAGCCAAGATTCGGCAGGGGGCTCGACTAATGAAAAACTGTTTTTT.

This clone was counted a few times. V and J are TRBV2 and TRBJ2-3; 7 nucleotides align to TRBD2. The CDR3 length is 15 residues. Unmatched junction bases numbered 8, after V lost 6 bases and J lost 2 bases. Germline V CDR1 and CDR2: SNHLY, FYNNEI. The DNA of the CDR3 is TGTGCCAGCAGACCTACTAGCGCTTCCACAGATACGCAGTATTTT. Its translation: CASRPTSASTDTQYF.

This clone was seen only once. This chain connects TRBV7-3 to TRBJ2-2, with D perhaps TRBD1 or TRBD2 (5 bases each). This CDR3 contains 14 residues. Trimming took off 2 bases at V and 4 bases at J, with 8 bases between the two ends. Germline-derived CDR1 and CDR2 are SGHTA and FQGTGA. CDR3 bases: TGTGCCAGCAGCTTAGACAGCGGCACCGGGGAGCTGTTTTTT. This translates into CASSLDSGTGELFF. Variable domain in full (rest from reference TRBV7-3 and TRBJ2-2): GAGVSQTPSNKVTEKGKYVELRCDPISGHTALYWYRQSLGQGPEFLIYFQGTGAADDSGLPNDRFFAVRPEGSVSTLKIQRTERGDSAVYLCASSLDSGTGELFFGEGSRLTVL.

This chain links TRBV13 with TRBJ2-7, with D uncertain. CDR1 and CDR2 from the germline V gene are PRHDT and FYEKMQ (reference sequence). This CDR3 spans 14 amino acids. V lost 5 bases to trimming and J lost 2 bases, with 13 bases between them. This CDR3 reads CASSPGPTPYEQYF. The CDR3 DNA reads as TGTGCCAGCAGCCCAGGACCGACCCCCTACGAGCAGTACTTC.

This clone was seen a handful of times. The CDR3 reads CASSQLGLTPYEQYF. DNA for the CDR3: TGTGCCAGCAGCCAACTGGGCCTCACACCCTACGAGCAGTACTTC. The chain employs TRBV14 and TRBJ2-7; D gene unclear. Germline V CDR1 and CDR2: SGHDN, FVKESK. This CDR3 has 15 residues. The V and J ends lost 2 bases and 2 bases respectively, with 13 bases between them.

This clone was recorded once. The rearrangement links TRBV4-1 to TRBJ1-5, with unresolved D. The V end was cut by 4 bases, the J end by 3 bases, with 16 bases between. Looked up from germline, CDR1 is MGHRA and CDR2 is YSYEKL. This CDR3 region has 16 residues. CDR3 bases: TGCGCCAGCAGCCTCACGACAAAACAATCCAATCAGCCCCAGCATTTT. This codes for CASSLTTKQSNQPQHF.

The chain employs TRBV7-2 and TRBJ2-3; 11 bases are a match to TRBD2. This CDR3 has 16 amino acids. CDR1 is SGHTA, CDR2 FQGNSA, per germline. With V trimmed by 3 bases and J by 3 bases, 5 bases remained unmatched. CDR3 region: CASSLPLAGGTDTQYF. CDR3 nucleotide sequence: TGTGCCAGCAGCTTGCCCCTAGCGGGAGGTACAGATACGCAGTATTTT.

The V gene is TRBV7-3, the J gene TRBJ1-1; D ambiguous. The germline V gene has CDR1 SGHTA and CDR2 FQGTGA. The CDR3 runs 12 residues. V lost 6 bases and J lost 1, with 6 bases in between. CDR3 region: CASRDGNTEAFF. The CDR3 nucleotides read TGTGCCAGCAGGGACGGGAACACTGAAGCTTTCTTT.